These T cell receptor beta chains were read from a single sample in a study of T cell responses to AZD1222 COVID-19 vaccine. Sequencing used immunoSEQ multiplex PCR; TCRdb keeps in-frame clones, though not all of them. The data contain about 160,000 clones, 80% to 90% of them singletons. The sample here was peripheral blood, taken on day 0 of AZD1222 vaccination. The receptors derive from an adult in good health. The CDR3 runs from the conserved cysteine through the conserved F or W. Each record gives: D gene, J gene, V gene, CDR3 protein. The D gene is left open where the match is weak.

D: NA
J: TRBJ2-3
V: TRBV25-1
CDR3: CASSTDYTDTQYF

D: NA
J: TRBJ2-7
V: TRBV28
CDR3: CASSLVPEQGEQYF

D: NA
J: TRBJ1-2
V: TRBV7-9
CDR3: CASSLKGEATGYTF

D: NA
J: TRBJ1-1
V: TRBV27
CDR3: CASSLQSNTEAFF

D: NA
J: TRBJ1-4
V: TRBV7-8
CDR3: CASSPSGEGEYEKLFF

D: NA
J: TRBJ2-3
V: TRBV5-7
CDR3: CASSWVGGECVTDTQYF

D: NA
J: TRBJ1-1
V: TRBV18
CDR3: CASSPAGDTTEAFF

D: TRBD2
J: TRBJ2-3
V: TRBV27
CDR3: CASSLLNSGGGDTQYF

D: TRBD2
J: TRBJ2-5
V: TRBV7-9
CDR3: CASSQGTSGVETQYF

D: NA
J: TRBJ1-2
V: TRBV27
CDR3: CASSLRQGYGYTF

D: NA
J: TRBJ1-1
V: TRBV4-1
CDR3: CASSGHSNTEAFF

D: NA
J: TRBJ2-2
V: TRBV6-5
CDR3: CASSLDSNTGELFF

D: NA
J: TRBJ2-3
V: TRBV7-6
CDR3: CASSRDPAVWPYF

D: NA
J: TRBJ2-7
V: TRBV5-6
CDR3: CASSSRGRGRSYEQYF

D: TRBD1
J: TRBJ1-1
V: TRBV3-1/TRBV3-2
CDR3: CASSQAGGAFF

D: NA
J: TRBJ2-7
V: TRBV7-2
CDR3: CASSLERSQLYEQYF

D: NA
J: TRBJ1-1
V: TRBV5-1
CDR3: CASSLRGNANTEAFF

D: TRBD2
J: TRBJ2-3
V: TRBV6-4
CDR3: CARILAGKQTDTQYF

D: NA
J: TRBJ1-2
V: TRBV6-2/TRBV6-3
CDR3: CASSCWASASEANYGYTF

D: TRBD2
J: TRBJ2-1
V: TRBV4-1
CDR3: CASSQPSGDYNEQFF

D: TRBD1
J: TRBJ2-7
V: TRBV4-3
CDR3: CASSQLFDPGQGSYEQYF

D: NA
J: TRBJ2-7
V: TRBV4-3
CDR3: CASSQDRNSYEQYF

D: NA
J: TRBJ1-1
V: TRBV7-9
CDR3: CASSRTGARGNTEAFF

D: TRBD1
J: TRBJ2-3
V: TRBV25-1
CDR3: CASSEGTGDTDTQYF

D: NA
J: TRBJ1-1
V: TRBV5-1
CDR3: CASSSQTVAVTEAFF

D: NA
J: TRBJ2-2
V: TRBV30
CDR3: CACIPLSLGELFF

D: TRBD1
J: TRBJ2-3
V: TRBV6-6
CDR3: CASATGDTQYF

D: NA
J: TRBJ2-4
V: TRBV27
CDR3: CASSLSWVNKNIQYF

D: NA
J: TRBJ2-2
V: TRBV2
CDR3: CASKLDPGVTGELFF

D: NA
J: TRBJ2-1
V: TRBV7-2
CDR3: CASSLTRRNEQFF

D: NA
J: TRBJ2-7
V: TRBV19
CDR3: CASSIDRGSSYEQYF

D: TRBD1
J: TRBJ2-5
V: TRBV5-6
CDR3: CASSRTGLQETQYF

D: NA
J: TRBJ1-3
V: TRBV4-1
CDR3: CASSQFLRRGNTIYF

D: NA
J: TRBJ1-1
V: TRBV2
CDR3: CASSVELNTEAFF

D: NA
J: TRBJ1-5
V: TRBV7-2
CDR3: CASSLGAVRAHSNQPQHF

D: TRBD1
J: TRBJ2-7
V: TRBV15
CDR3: CATSRTTGTYEQYF

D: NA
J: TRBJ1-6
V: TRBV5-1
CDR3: CASSLERLNSPLHF

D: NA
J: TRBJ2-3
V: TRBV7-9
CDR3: CASSLGETDTQYF

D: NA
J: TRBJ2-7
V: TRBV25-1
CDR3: CASSNSLYEQYF

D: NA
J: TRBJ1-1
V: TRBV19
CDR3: CASTTGPARGAFF

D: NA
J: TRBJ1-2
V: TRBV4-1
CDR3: CASSPLSGQELNYGYTF

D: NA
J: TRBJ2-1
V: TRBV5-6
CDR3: CASSLGGGGAVGEQFF

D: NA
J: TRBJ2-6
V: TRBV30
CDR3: CAWIQDWSGANVLTF

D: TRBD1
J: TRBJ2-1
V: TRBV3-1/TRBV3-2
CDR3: CASSLWDRAPYNEQFF

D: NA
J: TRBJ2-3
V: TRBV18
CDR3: CASSPPNVRDASTDTQYF

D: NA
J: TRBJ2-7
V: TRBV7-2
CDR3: CASKWGRSSYEQYF

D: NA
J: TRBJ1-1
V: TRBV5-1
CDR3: CASSLDQQGWTEAFF

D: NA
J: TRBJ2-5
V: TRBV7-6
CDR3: CASSLSRESGGETQYF

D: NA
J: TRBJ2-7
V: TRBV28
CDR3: CASSPGGYEQYF

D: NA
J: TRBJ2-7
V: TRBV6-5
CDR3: CASSPRGNEQYF

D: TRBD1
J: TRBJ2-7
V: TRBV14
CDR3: CASSQDRRAGGLRYEQYF

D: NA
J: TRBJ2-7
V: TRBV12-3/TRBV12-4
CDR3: CASSLLEEQYF

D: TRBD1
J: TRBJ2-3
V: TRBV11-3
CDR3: CASSKGGQGSSTDTQYF

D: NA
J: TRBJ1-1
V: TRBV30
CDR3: CASTTGLNTEAFF

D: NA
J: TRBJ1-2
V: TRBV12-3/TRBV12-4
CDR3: CASSFTAAYGYTF